This T cell receptor beta chain appears in the sequencing data of a study of OX40 agonist ivuxolimab in advanced cancers. Study at large: Dosing consisted of intravenous ivuxolimab at 0.01 to 10 mg/kg every 2 weeks. Study-wide results and limits: Partial responders at 0.1-3.0 mg/kg had among the lowest clonal expansion. In a subset of nonresponders, normalized T-cell clonal expansion was also low. Expanded clones were, on average, more numerous in CD8+ T cells than in CD4+.

Trimming took 0 bases from V and 4 from J, leaving 9 bases between them. This CDR3 comprises 14 residues. Germline CDR1 is SEHNR and CDR2 is FQNEAQ (reference sequence). Sequenced by immunoSEQ multiplex PCR; TCRdb stores in-frame clones only, minus some. The data hold around 12,000 clones, with around 80% observed a single time. This clone has only one observation. The antigen is undetermined. Sequences were derived from CD4+ or CD8+ T cells sorted from blood, sampled in a trial of the OX40 agonist ivuxolimab. The sequence was obtained from an adult with an advanced solid tumor such as melanoma, head and neck, liver or kidney cancer. The chain uses TRBV7-9 and TRBJ1-1, with D possibly being TRBD1 (6 bases). The CDR3 coding sequence is TGTGCCAGCAGCTTAGCGGAGGGGGTCACTGAAGCTTTCTTT. Residues: CASSLAEGVTEAFF.